This T cell receptor (beta chain) comes out of a study of Graves' ophthalmopathy and Graves' hyperthyroidism. Study-level findings and limits: Stable hyperthyroidism and ophthalmopathy were told apart by a 13-signature model, which achieved 87.88% sensitivity and roughly 76% specificity. In blood appeared most of the expanded thyroid clonotypes whose frequency exceeded 0.001.

Newly diagnosed hyperthyroidism donors, aged 18 to 65, duration under 2 months. Enrollment excluded any patients with other autoimmune diseases, uncontrolled infections, pregnancy or lactation. The CDR3 is made up of 14 amino acids. The germline CDR1 and CDR2 sequences are LGHDT and YNNKEL (reference sequence). Trimming removed 4 bases from V and 5 bases from J; junction bases left unmatched: 7. As the template, RNA transcripts were used to amplify TCR beta CDR3 regions. Investigators did first-round RT-PCR with HTBI primers, then second-round multiplex PCR. TCRdb called the multiplex PCR reads again in MiXCR, with one record for every CDR3 protein. Seen here are 400,000 to 500,000 distinct CDR3 sequences, under 25% observed once, and the top ten hold more than 2.5%. This clonotype was found a few times. Its antigen is not known.

The receptor comes from a woman between 18 and 30 years old with stable Graves' hyperthyroidism. Sequences were obtained from peripheral blood. This chain connects TRBV3-1 to TRBJ2-7; 8 bases fit TRBD2. The CDR3 region is CASSPIAGYNEQYF. Written as DNA, the CDR3 is TGTGCCAGCAGCCCTATAGCGGGATACAACGAGCAGTACTTC.